Shown below are 12 T cell receptor beta chains from a single sample sequenced in a study of patients and donors after allogeneic stem cell transplantation. TCRdb re-analysed the RT-PCR reads in MiXCR, keeping a single row per CDR3 protein. This sample yields 70,000 to 100,000 distinct CDR3 sequences, of which 5% are seen a single time; around 2.6% belongs to the top ten. The sequencing sample was made of blood, either unsorted or a sorted T cell fraction (not recorded which). All receptors derive from a human donor who was either an allogeneic HSCT recipient or a stem cell or donor lymphocyte infusion donor (not recorded which). It is not recorded whose cells these are; they may come from a transplant donor.

This clonotype has a count of ten or more. This chain connects TRBV3-1 to TRBJ2-7, with D uncertain. V shed 0 bases and J shed 3 bases, with 3 bases lying between them. CDR1 and CDR2 (germline): LGHDT, YNNKEL (reference sequence). This CDR3 is 12 amino acids long. In nucleotides, the CDR3 is TGTGCCAGCAGCCAAGAAAGCTACGAGCAGTACTTC. Its protein product is CASSQESYEQYF.

The sample holds many counts of this clonotype. The V call is TRBV10-1, the J call TRBJ2-2; 12 bases agree with TRBD2. The V gene's germline CDR1 is WNHNN and CDR2 SYGVQD (reference sequence). With V trimmed by 4 bases and J by 5 bases, 2 bases remained unmatched. The CDR3 runs 15 residues. The CDR3 region is CASSVLAGGTGELFF. The CDR3 DNA reads TGCGCCAGCAGTGTCCTAGCGGGAGGGACCGGGGAGCTGTTTTTT.

The V gene is TRBV3-1, the J gene TRBJ2-5; 8 bases map to TRBD1. V lost 2 bases to trimming and J lost 0 bases; unmatched junction nucleotides: 5. CDR1 and CDR2 (germline): LGHDT, YNNKEL (reference sequence). This CDR3 region has 16 residues. The chain's CDR3 is CASSQLGQVYQETQYF. CDR3 DNA sequence: TGTGCCAGCAGCCAATTGGGACAGGTGTACCAAGAGACCCAGTACTTC.

This clonotype occurred many times. The chain recombines TRBV7-9 with TRBJ2-2; 7 nucleotides align to TRBD2. Germline V lookup: CDR1 SEHNR, CDR2 FQNEAQ (reference sequence). With 8 bases clipped from V and 4 bases from J, the junction kept 4 bases outside the gene matches. CDR3 length equals 13 residues. Here the CDR3 reads CASPSGGTGELFF. The CDR3 DNA sequence: TGTGCCAGCCCCTCGGGGGGCACCGGGGAGCTGTTTTTT.

This clonotype came up many times. The chain carries TRBV12-3 or TRBV12-4 and TRBJ2-2; 16 positions agree with TRBD2. V lost 1 base, J lost 5 bases, and 10 bases stayed unmatched. This CDR3 contains 20 residues. The CDR3 region is CASSLVPGLAGGSGTGELFF. The CDR3, as DNA: TGTGCCAGCAGTTTAGTTCCGGGACTAGCGGGAGGGTCGGGGACCGGGGAGCTGTTTTTT.

This clonotype was seen at least ten times. This sequence joins TRBV10-3 and TRBJ2-1; 10 bases are shared with TRBD2. This CDR3 spans 18 amino acids. Germline CDR1 and CDR2: ENHRY and SYGVKD. J lost 2 bases, V lost 5 bases, and 12 bases had no gene match. CDR3 DNA: TGTGCCATCAGTTCTAAAGCCCCTAGCGGGAGACCCTACAATGAGCAGTTCTTC. It encodes CAISSKAPSGRPYNEQFF.

This clonotype has at least ten counts. The chain carries TRBV7-9 and TRBJ2-5; 11 nucleotides agree with TRBD2. Unmatched junction bases numbered 4, after V lost 5 bases and J lost 2 bases. Germline assignment: CDR1 SEHNR and CDR2 FQNEAQ (reference sequence). The CDR3 length is 15 residues. The CDR3 reads CASSIRLAGQETQYF. The CDR3 nucleotides read TGTGCCAGCAGCATCAGACTAGCGGGGCAAGAGACCCAGTACTTC. Filled out from reference TRBV7-9 and TRBJ2-5, the complete variable domain reads DTGVSQNPRHKITKRGQNVTFRCDPISEHNRLYWYRQTLGQGPEFLTYFQNEAQLEKSRLLSDRFSAERPKGSFSTLEIQRTEQGDSAMYLCASSIRLAGQETQYFGPGTRLLVL.

Ten or more counts support this clonotype. The chain has TRBV20-1 and TRBJ2-1; tentatively, D is TRBD2 (6 bases). CDR1 is DFQATT, CDR2 SNEGSKA, per germline (reference sequence). The V end was cut by 1 base, the J end by 8 bases, with 15 bases between. The CDR3 has 14 residues. DNA of the CDR3: TGCAGTGCTAGAGGGAGGGAGAGTCACCATGAGCAGTTCTTC. It translates to CSARGRESHHEQFF.

Ten or more counts support this clonotype. This chain connects TRBV12-3 or TRBV12-4 to TRBJ2-1, with unresolved D. The CDR3 covers 15 residues. The ends were cut back, 8 bases at V and 7 bases at J, with 21 bases in the middle. CDR3 protein: CASRGPRLKRNEQFF. CDR3 coding DNA: TGTGCCAGCCGTGGACCTCGCCTTAAGAGGAATGAGCAGTTCTTC.

This clonotype was counted many times. The J gene is TRBJ1-1, the V gene TRBV20-1; no clear D. V was trimmed by 0 bases and J by 2 bases, leaving 7 bases between them. The germline V gene has CDR1 DFQATT and CDR2 SNEGSKA (reference sequence). The CDR3 length is 13 residues. The CDR3 spells CSAREDYNTEAFF. CDR3 DNA: TGCAGTGCTAGAGAGGACTACAACACTGAAGCTTTCTTT.

This chain uses TRBV20-1 with TRBJ1-6; D unclear. CDR3 length: 13 residues. Germline V gene sequence: CDR1 DFQATT, CDR2 SNEGSKA (reference sequence). V lost 5 bases to trimming and J lost 7 bases, with 12 bases between them. This CDR3 reads CSAHGASNSPLHF. In DNA form, the CDR3 reads TGCAGTGCTCACGGTGCCTCCAATTCACCCCTCCACTTT.

The chain recombines TRBV18 with TRBJ2-3; 9 bases match TRBD1. Germline-derived CDR1 and CDR2 are KGHSH and LQKENI. J was trimmed by 3 bases and V by 3 bases; bases with no gene match: 10. The CDR3 runs 17 residues. CDR3 region: CASSPKTGTGNTDTQYF. CDR3 bases: TGTGCCAGCTCACCTAAAACAGGGACAGGGAATACAGATACGCAGTATTTT.